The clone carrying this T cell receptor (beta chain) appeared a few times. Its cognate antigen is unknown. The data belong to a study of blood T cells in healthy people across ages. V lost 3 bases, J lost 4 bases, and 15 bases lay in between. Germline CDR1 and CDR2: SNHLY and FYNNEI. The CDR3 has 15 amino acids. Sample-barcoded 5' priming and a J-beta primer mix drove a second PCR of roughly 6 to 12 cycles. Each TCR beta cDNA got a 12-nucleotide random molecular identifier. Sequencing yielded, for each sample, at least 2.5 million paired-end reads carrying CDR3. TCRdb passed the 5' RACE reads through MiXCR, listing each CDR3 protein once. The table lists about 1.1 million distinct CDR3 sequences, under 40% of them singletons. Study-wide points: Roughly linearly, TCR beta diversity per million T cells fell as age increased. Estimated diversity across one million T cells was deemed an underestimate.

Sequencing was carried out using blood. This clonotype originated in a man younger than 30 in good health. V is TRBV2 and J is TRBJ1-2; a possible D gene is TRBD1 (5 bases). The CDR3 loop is CASSEGRFNIYGYTF. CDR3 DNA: TGTGCCAGCAGTGAGGGACGGTTTAATATCTATGGCTACACCTTC.